This record looks at one T cell receptor beta chain sequence and its context. This entry comes from a study of blood T cell repertoires in COVID-19. In the study overall: Acute-phase and convalescent COVID-19 samples originated in the United States, Italy and Spain.

Germline V gene data show CDR1 as MNHNS and CDR2 as SASEGT. The CDR3 runs 16 residues. V shed 2 bases and J 5 bases; nucleotides not matched to a gene: 6. The assay was immunoSEQ multiplex PCR, and TCRdb's table has in-frame clones only and misses some. Found here are about 150,000 clones, more than 65% of them singletons; the top ten hold around 7.2%. This TCR was sampled from a woman aged 50 to 60 in a cohort sampled during active or convalescent COVID-19. The sequencing sample was made of peripheral blood. The J gene is TRBJ2-7, the V gene TRBV6-1; 13 positions match TRBD2. CDR3 in amino acids: CASSEKLAGGPDEQYF. CDR3 DNA sequence: TGTGCCAGCAGTGAAAAACTAGCGGGGGGGCCCGACGAGCAGTACTTC.